The 14 T cell receptor beta chains reported below all come from one sample, sequenced in a study of cytomegalovirus exposure and HLA in healthy donors. Amplification used 60 Vbeta primers and 13 Jbeta primers. Here immunoSEQ multiplex PCR was the method, and the copy in TCRdb shows in-frame clones only, minus some. The sample consists of roughly 140,000 clones, 75% to 85% of them appearing once. The material sequenced was PBMCs. These receptor sequences come from a man aged 35-49 years in good health and CMV-seronegative.

V gene TRBV6-5 combines with J gene TRBJ2-2; D perhaps matches TRBD1 (5 bases). Trimming removed 0 bases from V and 6 bases from J, with 8 bases in between. CDR3 length equals 14 residues. Germline V gene data show CDR1 as MNHEY and CDR2 as SVGAGI. The CDR3 sequence: CASSYSSRAGELFF. As DNA, the CDR3 is TGTGCCAGCAGTTACTCCTCCAGGGCCGGGGAGCTGTTTTTT.

This rearrangement joins TRBV18 to TRBJ2-3; TRBD1 might be the D (6 bases). The CDR3 spans 15 residues. V was shortened by 4 bases and J by 1 base, with 12 bases between the two germline ends. Looked up from germline, CDR1 is KGHSH and CDR2 is LQKENI. CDR3 loop: CASSRWGLGTDTQYF. Here the CDR3 DNA reads TGTGCCAGCTCACGTTGGGGGCTTGGCACAGATACGCAGTATTTT.

This chain links TRBV5-1 with TRBJ1-1; TRBD1 is a possible D gene (5 bases). CDR1 is SGHRS, CDR2 YFSETQ, per germline. Trimming cost V 1 base and J 4 bases, with 17 bases left between them. The length of the CDR3 is 16 residues. This chain's CDR3 is CASSLTPRAGGTEAFF. The CDR3 region has the DNA TGCGCCAGCAGCTTGACCCCCAGGGCGGGAGGCACTGAAGCTTTCTTT.

The J gene is TRBJ1-5, the V gene TRBV5-4; D remains unclear. CDR1 and CDR2 from the germline V gene are SGHNT and YYREEE (reference sequence). The CDR3 contains 12 residues. V was shortened by 0 bases and J by 7 bases, with 5 bases between the two germline ends. The CDR3 region is CASSLAGQPQHF. CDR3 bases: TGTGCCAGCAGCTTGGCGGGGCAGCCCCAGCATTTT.

CDR3 DNA sequence: TGTGCCAGCAGCGTATCCTCAGTTGCCGGGGAGCTGTTTTTT. Residues: CASSVSSVAGELFF. The chain couples TRBV9 to TRBJ2-2; D is unclear. CDR1 and CDR2 (germline): SGDLS, YYNGEE. V was pared by 1 base and J by 6 bases, with 10 bases between. The CDR3 length is 14 residues.

The chain couples TRBV9 to TRBJ2-5, with 8 bases aligning to TRBD2. The V segment lost 0 bases and the J segment 3 bases; nucleotides outside the gene matches: 10. CDR3 length equals 17 residues. CDR1 is SGDLS and CDR2 is YYNGEE in the germline V gene. The CDR3 loop is CASSVEDGGAGEETQYF. In DNA form, the CDR3 reads TGTGCCAGCAGCGTAGAGGACGGGGGGGCCGGGGAAGAGACCCAGTACTTC.

In this sample, this clone turned up once. The gene calls are TRBV29-1 and TRBJ1-4; no definite D call. From germline, CDR1 is SQVTM and CDR2 ANQGSEA. Deletions cut 5 bases from V and 8 bases from J, with 15 bases between. The CDR3 length is 13 residues. CDR3 sequence (DNA): TGCAGCGTTAGCCCGGCAGGTCGGGAAAAACTGTTTTTT. Protein: CSVSPAGREKLFF.

This sequence joins TRBV15 and TRBJ2-7; the match to TRBD1 covers 9 bases. The CDR3 is 13 amino acids. Germline V gene data show CDR1 as LNHNV and CDR2 as YYDKDF (reference sequence). The V gene end was trimmed by 5 bases and the J gene end by 4 bases; junction bases not matched to a gene: 3. In nucleotides, the CDR3 is TGTGCCACCAGCGGACAGGGGCTTTACGAGCAGTACTTC. Protein: CATSGQGLYEQYF.

The chain employs TRBV6-5 and TRBJ2-5, with a weak D call TRBD2 (6 bases). V was pared by 0 bases and J by 0 bases, with 8 bases between. Per the germline V gene, CDR1 is MNHEY and CDR2 is SVGAGI. The CDR3 loop spans 15 amino acids. This CDR3 is CASSYSWGDQETQYF. CDR3 coding DNA: TGTGCCAGCAGTTACTCTTGGGGGGACCAAGAGACCCAGTACTTC.

This rearrangement joins TRBV9 to TRBJ1-6; D is unresolved. This CDR3 is built from 13 residues. Germline CDR1 is SGDLS and CDR2 is YYNGEE. V was trimmed by 4 bases and J by 13 bases, leaving 15 bases between them. The DNA of the CDR3 is TGTGCCAGCAGCTTGAAGGGTGAGGGTCCCCTCCACTTT. It is translated as CASSLKGEGPLHF.

The chain employs TRBV19 and TRBJ1-2; the match to TRBD1 covers 8 bases. Germline lookup yields CDR1 LNHDA and CDR2 SQIVND (reference sequence). The CDR3 covers 15 residues. V lost 7 bases, J lost 0 bases, and 7 bases stayed unmatched. The CDR3 DNA reads as TGTGCCAGTAAACCCGGACAGGGCCCTAACTATGGCTACACCTTC. The encoded protein is CASKPGQGPNYGYTF.

The J gene is TRBJ2-7, the V gene TRBV11-3, with a possible D match to TRBD2 (5 bases). The germline V and J ends were trimmed by 1 base and 7 bases, with 8 bases remaining between them. This CDR3 is 12 amino acids long. CDR1 SGHNT and CDR2 YENEEA come from the germline V gene. Here the CDR3 DNA reads TGTGCCAGCAGCTTAGGGACGGGAGAGCAGTACTTC. Its protein is CASSLGTGEQYF. The variable domain in full, completed from reference TRBV11-3 and TRBJ2-7, reads EAGVVQSPRYKIIEKKQPVAFWCNPISGHNTLYWYLQNLGQGPELLIRYENEEAVDDSQLPKDRFSAERLKGVDSTLKIQPAELGDSAVYLCASSLGTGEQYFGPGTRLTVT.

The chain is built from TRBV7-8 and TRBJ2-3, with 8 positions matching TRBD2. V trimming: 5 bases; J trimming: 0 bases; junction bases outside the gene matches: 7. Germline V gives CDR1 SGHVS, CDR2 FQNEAQ. There are 16 residues in the CDR3. CDR3 amino acids: CASSPQRGPSTDTQYF. The CDR3 bases are TGTGCCAGCAGCCCCCAGCGGGGGCCTAGCACAGATACGCAGTATTTT.

Details on this clone: Mismatch with germline at one junction end may stem from a read error. The CDR3 bases are TGTGCCAGCGGAGTGTGGACAACGAATGAAAAACTGTTTTTT. Translation gives CASGVWTTNEKLFF. The J gene is TRBJ1-4, the V gene TRBV28; TRBD1 might be the D (5 bases). Germline V gives CDR1 MDHEN, CDR2 SYDVKM. The CDR3 is 14 amino acids.